What follows describes a single TCR beta chain. CDR1 and CDR2 (germline): SQVTM, ANQGSEA. The CDR3 covers 12 residues. V lost 7 bases and J lost 2, with 12 bases in between. PCR involved 60 Vbeta and 13 Jbeta primers. Libraries were prepared by immunoSEQ multiplex PCR; TCRdb keeps only in-frame clonotypes and omits some of them. The sample holds a few hundred thousand clones, about 90% seen once. The source of the sample is a study of cytomegalovirus exposure and HLA in healthy donors. Material: PBMCs. The chain links TRBV29-1 to TRBJ2-7, with a tentative D call TRBD1 (6 bases). The TCR comes from a girl aged 2-9 years in good health and CMV-seronegative. The CDR3 reads CSGKGTTYEQYF. The CDR3 DNA follows: TGCAGCGGGAAAGGGACAACCTACGAGCAGTACTTC.